A selection of T cell receptor beta chains follows, all from one sample in a study of blood T cell repertoires in COVID-19. The method was immunoSEQ multiplex PCR; TCRdb's version includes in-frame clones alone and lacks a portion of them. This table holds 200,000 to 300,000 clones, around 90% found once. Sequencing used peripheral blood. The origin of the receptors is a middle-aged woman with acute or convalescent COVID-19. The CDR3 runs from the conserved cysteine through the conserved F or W. The D gene is left open where the match is weak. Not all rows give a size; the values are once, few, many and, for expanded clones, a class.

-	TRBV7-2	TRBJ2-4	TRBD1	TGTGCCAGCAGCTTAGATTACAGGGGGCGATCCAAAAACATTCAGTACTTC	CASSLDYRGRSKNIQYF
-	TRBV6-4	TRBJ2-5	TRBD2	TGTGCCAGCAGTGTCGCTAGCGGGGGCGAAGAGACCCAGTACTTC	CASSVASGGEETQYF
-	TRBV7-6	TRBJ1-2	TRBD1	TGTGCCAGCAGCATGGGACAGGACTATGGCTACACCTTC	CASSMGQDYGYTF
-	TRBV12-5	TRBJ2-2	-	TGTGCTAGTGGCTCTGCAGCGACCGGCGGGGAGCTGTTTTTT	CASGSAATGGELFF
-	TRBV12-5	TRBJ1-3	-	TGTGCTAGCCAAGTGGGCACAGCTGGAAACACCATATATTTT	CASQVGTAGNTIYF
once	TRBV24-1	TRBJ2-5	TRBD2	TGTGCCACCAGTGATACGACTAGCGGGTCCCGATGGGACGAGACCCAGTACTTC	CATSDTTSGSRWDETQYF
-	TRBV4-1	TRBJ1-2	-	TGCGCCAGCAGCCAAGCACTCGGGGGGGGCTATGGCTACACCTTC	CASSQALGGGYGYTF
-	TRBV11-3	TRBJ1-1	-	TGTGCCAGCAGCTTAAACAGGGACACTGAAGCTTTCTTT	CASSLNRDTEAFF
-	TRBV30	TRBJ1-6	-	TGTGCCTGGACCCCGGGACAATGGGGTAATTCACCCCTCCACTTT	CAWTPGQWGNSPLHF
-	TRBV5-6	TRBJ1-1	-	TGTGCCAGCAGCCTGGGGGCAATATACACTGAAGCTTTCTTT	CASSLGAIYTEAFF
-	TRBV9	TRBJ2-5	TRBD2	TGTGCCAGCGGCGGGGGAGCCCAAGAGACCCAGTACTTC	CASGGGAQETQYF
-	TRBV2	TRBJ1-2	-	TGTGCCAGCAGTGAAATCGCACAGGGAAGCGGCTACACCTTC	CASSEIAQGSGYTF
-	TRBV27	TRBJ1-6	-	TGTGCCAGCAGTTTAACGCGCAGCCCTAGCTCCTATAATTCACCCCTCCACTTT	CASSLTRSPSSYNSPLHF
once	TRBV5-4	TRBJ1-4	-	TGTGCCAGCAGCCTAGATCCAAGGGAGGAAGAAAAACTGTTTTTT	CASSLDPREEEKLFF
once	TRBV9	TRBJ2-3	TRBD1	TGTGCCAGCAGCGTCGGACAGGGGCTGAGCACAGATACGCAGTATTTT	CASSVGQGLSTDTQYF
-	TRBV19	TRBJ1-1	-	TGTGCCAGTAGTATTAGCGGGGGGGAGGCCCAAAGGGCTTTCTTT	CASSISGGEAQRAFF
once	TRBV24-1	TRBJ1-2	-	TGTGCCACCAGAATCAAGCCACTGGGCCTCCCCCATAGGGGCTACACCTTC	CATRIKPLGLPHRGYTF
-	TRBV30	TRBJ1-4	TRBD1	TGTGCCTGGAGCAAGAACAGGGGAAATGAAAAACTGTTTTTT	CAWSKNRGNEKLFF
-	TRBV29-1	TRBJ1-2	TRBD1	TGCAGCGTTCTTGGACAGGGGGTGGGCGGCTACACCTTC	CSVLGQGVGGYTF
-	TRBV9	TRBJ1-2	-	TGTGCCAGCAGCGTAGGGGGACACCTCTATGGCTACACCTTC	CASSVGGHLYGYTF
-	TRBV3-1/TRBV3-2	TRBJ1-5	TRBD1	TGTGCCAGCGGGGGGACAGGGGTCGGTCAGCCCCAGCATTTT	CASGGTGVGQPQHF
-	TRBV7-9	TRBJ1-5	TRBD1	TGTGCCAGCAGCTTATCCGGGACAGACAATCAGCCCCAGCATTTT	CASSLSGTDNQPQHF
-	TRBV5-6	TRBJ1-1	TRBD1	TGTGCCAGCAGCCTGGGAGGGACAGGGGGTCGGTGGACTGAAGCTTTCTTT	CASSLGGTGGRWTEAFF
-	TRBV10-3	TRBJ1-4	TRBD1	TGTGCCATCAGTGACTCGACAGGGGCCAATGAAAAACTGTTTTTT	CAISDSTGANEKLFF
-	TRBV11-3	TRBJ2-5	TRBD1	TGTGCCAGCAGCTTATACAGGGGCGGCGGGGAGACCCAGTACTTC	CASSLYRGGGETQYF
-	TRBV27	TRBJ2-3	TRBD1	TGTGCCAGCAGTTCACCGGGACAGGGGGCAGCAGATACGCAGTATTTT	CASSSPGQGAADTQYF
-	TRBV2	TRBJ1-1	-	TGTGCCAGCAGTGACCGGGACACTTTGAACACTGAAGCTTTCTTT	CASSDRDTLNTEAFF
-	TRBV10-2	TRBJ2-1	-	TGCGCCAGCGCACGCCCCCGGGGTTATGAGCAGTTCTTC	CASARPRGYEQFF
-	TRBV29-1	TRBJ2-2	-	TGCAGCGTTGGATTCCTTGCGTCCACCGGGGAGCTGTTTTTT	CSVGFLASTGELFF
-	TRBV19	TRBJ1-2	-	TGTGCCAGTAGTCTAAGGACAGCCTATGGCTACACCTTC	CASSLRTAYGYTF
-	TRBV24-1	TRBJ1-1	TRBD1	TGTGCCACCAGTGATCGACAGGGAGGGAACACTGAAGCTTTCTTT	CATSDRQGGNTEAFF
-	TRBV12-3/TRBV12-4	TRBJ1-2	-	TGTGCCAGCGAACCCGGGGATGGCTACACCTTC	CASEPGDGYTF
-	TRBV7-3	TRBJ1-1	-	TGTGCCAGCAGCTTAGGGCATTTCGACAACACTGAAGCTTTCTTT	CASSLGHFDNTEAFF
once	TRBV9	TRBJ2-3	TRBD2	TGTGCCAGCAGCGTAGGGGCCGGGGGGGTCACAGATACGCAGTATTTT	CASSVGAGGVTDTQYF
-	TRBV2	TRBJ1-1	TRBD1	TGTGCCAGCAGCGTACAGGGGGTTCCGAACACTGAAGCTTTCTTT	CASSVQGVPNTEAFF
-	TRBV2	TRBJ1-1	TRBD1	TGTGCCAGCAGTGAAGAAGAGACAGGGCGCACTGAAGCTTTCTTT	CASSEEETGRTEAFF
-	TRBV5-1	TRBJ1-1	-	TGCGCCAGCAGCTTCGAGGATGAAGCTTTCTTT	CASSFEDEAFF
-	TRBV5-1	TRBJ2-1	-	TGCGCCAGCAGCTTGGGACAGCCAACCTACAATGAGCAGTTCTTC	CASSLGQPTYNEQFF
-	TRBV6-5	TRBJ1-5	-	TGTGCCAGCAGTTCGGGGTTCGGGGGCAATCAGCCCCAGCATTTT	CASSSGFGGNQPQHF
-	TRBV3-1/TRBV3-2	TRBJ1-1	-	TGTGCCAGCAGCCCTGGGGGGGGAATCACTGAAGCTTTCTTT	CASSPGGGITEAFF
-	TRBV5-6	TRBJ1-1	-	TGTGCCAGCAGCTTGTCTACTGAAGCTTTCTTT	CASSLSTEAFF
-	TRBV5-4	TRBJ1-2	-	TGTGCCAGCAGCTTGGCCCAGGGGCAGGACGGCTACACCTTC	CASSLAQGQDGYTF
-	TRBV11-2	TRBJ2-5	-	TGTGCCAGCAGCTTACGACCGCGAAGGGGGATGCCTCAAGAGACCCAGTACTTC	CASSLRPRRGMPQETQYF
-	TRBV11-2	TRBJ2-3	TRBD1	TGTGCCAGCAGCTTAGGATCTAAGGACAGGGTCCCTCCAGATACGCAGTATTTT	CASSLGSKDRVPPDTQYF
-	TRBV19	TRBJ2-3	TRBD1	TGTGCCAGTATCAACACCGGGACAGGGAGAGATACGCAGTATTTT	CASINTGTGRDTQYF
-	TRBV6-6	TRBJ1-1	-	TGTGCCAGCACTCGACAGAGGGAGGGGGGTCTGAACACTGAAGCTTTCTTT	CASTRQREGGLNTEAFF
-	TRBV5-1	TRBJ1-2	TRBD1	TGCGCCAGCAGCCTTGGACAGGGGCTCTATGGCTACACCTTC	CASSLGQGLYGYTF
-	TRBV4-1	TRBJ1-5	TRBD1	TGCGCCAGCACCATAACAGGGGCGTCTGGTCAGCCCCAGCATTTT	CASTITGASGQPQHF
-	TRBV4-2	TRBJ1-3	-	TGTGCCAGCAGCCAAGATGCCTTCCTGGCTTTTGGAAACACCATATATTTT	CASSQDAFLAFGNTIYF
-	TRBV6-5	TRBJ1-3	-	TGTGCCAGCAGTTACACCAGCTCTGGAAACACCATATATTTT	CASSYTSSGNTIYF
-	TRBV9	TRBJ1-2	TRBD1	TGTGCCAGCAGCGTAGGGCAGGGGGCGGCAGGTGGCTACACCTTC	CASSVGQGAAGGYTF
-	TRBV10-2	TRBJ1-2	-	TGCGCCAGCAGCCCCGACAGCAGGGGCTACACCTTC	CASSPDSRGYTF